Presented here are 9 T cell receptor beta chains from one specimen sequenced in a study of TIL therapy for anti-PD-1-resistant metastatic lung cancer (dated by TCRdb to the early 2020s). TCR beta CDR3 regions were amplified from genomic DNA with the immunoSEQ v3 hsTCRB kit using bias-controlled multiplex PCR. In its TCRdb copy, this immuneACCESS table keeps in-frame sequences only and misses some clones. Where compared with another copy, unresolved V genes explain less than half of these, and the others have no known cause. This sample has approximately 20,000 clones in its table, and roughly 79% of those were observed once. The ten largest account for under 8% of the sample. According to the study, the label for this sample's time point signals: pre-treatment sample, taken before nivolumab and TIL therapy. The sample in question was blood, obtained at baseline. These receptors came from a person aged 25-79 years with non-small cell lung cancer.

V and J are TRBV21-1 and TRBJ2-7. TRBV21-1 is a pseudogene. This CDR3 region has 15 residues. CDR3 in amino acids: CASSIEGSPSYEQYF. The CDR3 nucleotides read TGTGCCAGCAGCATCGAGGGGTCTCCCTCCTACGAGCAGTACTTC.

The chain uses TRBV19 and TRBJ2-7; D assignment may be TRBD1 or TRBD2 (7 bases each). This CDR3 comprises 15 residues. CDR1 is LNHDA, CDR2 SQIVND, per germline (reference sequence). The V and J ends lost 3 bases and 4 bases respectively, with 16 bases between them. The CDR3 nucleotides read TGTGCCAGTAGTATTACGGCAGGGGGGGTTTACGAGCAGTACTTC. Amino acid sequence: CASSITAGGVYEQYF. Variable domain in full (rest from reference TRBV19 and TRBJ2-7): DGGITQSPKYLFRKEGQNVTLSCEQNLNHDAMYWYRQDPGQGLRLIYYSQIVNDFQKGDIAEGYSVSREKKESFPLTVTSAQKNPTAFYLCASSITAGGVYEQYFGPGTRLTVT.

The chain is built from TRBV6-2 or TRBV6-3 and TRBJ2-5; D gene ambiguous. V gave up 5 bases and J gave up 5 bases, with 9 bases separating them. The CDR3 length is 12 residues. Germline assignment: CDR1 MNHEY and CDR2 SVGEGT. The CDR3 loop reads CASSQQVETQYF. In DNA form, the CDR3 reads TGTGCCAGCAGTCAGCAGGTTGAGACCCAGTACTTC.

V and J are TRBV5-1 and TRBJ2-6; D perhaps matches TRBD1 (6 bases). V was trimmed by 0 bases and J by 5 bases, leaving 15 bases between them. The CDR3 is made up of 17 amino acids. The germline V gene has CDR1 SGHRS and CDR2 YFSETQ. The CDR3 is CASSLGHRDARANVLTF. Here the CDR3 DNA reads TGCGCCAGCAGCTTGGGGCACAGGGACGCGAGGGCCAACGTCCTGACTTTC. The variable domain in full, completed from reference TRBV5-1 and TRBJ2-6, reads KAGVTQTPRYLIKTRGQQVTLSCSPISGHRSVSWYQQTPGQGLQFLFEYFSETQRNKGNFPGRFSGRQFSNSRSEMNVSTLELGDSALYLCASSLGHRDARANVLTFGAGSRLTVL.

The chain carries TRBV6-5 and TRBJ1-3; the match to TRBD1 covers 9 bases. This CDR3 has 16 residues. The V segment lost 0 bases and the J segment 5 bases; nucleotides outside the gene matches: 5. Germline loops: CDR1 MNHEY, CDR2 SVGAGI. The CDR3 DNA sequence: TGTGCCAGCAGTTACTCGCCGGGACAGGGACGAAACACCATATATTTT. Residues: CASSYSPGQGRNTIYF.

The CDR3 spells CASSQVSEYEQYF. The CDR3 DNA sequence: TGTGCCAGCAGCCAAGTGTCCGAATACGAGCAGTACTTC. This chain connects TRBV4-2 to TRBJ2-7; no clear D gene. Germline CDR1 LGHNA, CDR2 YNFKEQ. This CDR3 comprises 13 residues. The germline V and J ends were trimmed by 1 base and 4 bases, with 8 bases remaining between them.

As DNA, the CDR3 is TGCAGCCAGCGAGGGGCTGGAAACACCATATATTTT. It yields the protein CSQRGAGNTIYF. This chain uses TRBV29-1 with TRBJ1-3, with D perhaps TRBD1 (5 bases). V lost 8 bases and J lost 2, with 10 bases in between. The CDR3 is 12 amino acids. Germline CDR1 is SQVTM and CDR2 is ANQGSEA.

This clone was counted a single time. The chain recombines TRBV27 with TRBJ1-5; 7 bases are shared with TRBD1. The CDR3 consists of 18 residues. Germline CDR1 is MNHEY and CDR2 is SMNVEV (reference sequence). V shed 5 bases, J shed 0 bases, and the junction held 13 bases outside the gene matches. The CDR3 DNA is TGTGCCAGCAGTGCCAGGGGGGGGATTGGATATAGCAATCAGCCCCAGCATTTT. It encodes CASSARGGIGYSNQPQHF.

This chain links TRBV6-2 or TRBV6-3 with TRBJ2-2, with 8 bases identical to TRBD1. The germline V gene has CDR1 MNHEY and CDR2 SVGEGT. V was pared by 0 bases and J by 6 bases, with 3 bases of the junction left unmatched. This CDR3 spans 15 amino acids. The CDR3: CASSYSIQGAGELFF. The CDR3 DNA is TGTGCCAGCAGTTACTCGATACAGGGGGCCGGGGAGCTGTTTTTT.